This paragraph reports one T cell receptor (beta chain). V was clipped by 4 bases and J by 4 bases; unmatched bases: 8. Germline assignment: CDR1 SGHRS and CDR2 YFSETQ. CDR3 size: 16 residues. The entry originates in a study of blood T cell repertoires in COVID-19. Libraries were prepared by immunoSEQ multiplex PCR; TCRdb keeps only in-frame clonotypes and omits some of them. The sample carries 380,000 or so clones, roughly 80% recorded once. Sequenced: peripheral blood. The rearrangement joins TRBV5-1 to TRBJ2-1; 10 nucleotides agree with TRBD1. This receptor was taken from a human donor with acute or convalescent COVID-19. The donor label of this sample is uncertain. CDR3 coding DNA: TGCGCCAGCAGCCCCCGGACAGGGGGTATGTACAATGAGCAGTTCTTC. It specifies CASSPRTGGMYNEQFF.